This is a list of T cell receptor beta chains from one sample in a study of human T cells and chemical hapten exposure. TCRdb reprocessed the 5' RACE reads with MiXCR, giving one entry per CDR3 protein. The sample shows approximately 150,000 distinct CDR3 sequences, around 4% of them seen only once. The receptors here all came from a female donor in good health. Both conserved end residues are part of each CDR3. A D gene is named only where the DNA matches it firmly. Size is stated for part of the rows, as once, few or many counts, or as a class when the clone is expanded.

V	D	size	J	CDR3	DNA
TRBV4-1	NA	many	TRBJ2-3	CASSQPTGRVGPDTQYF	TGCGCCAGCAGCCAGCCGACAGGCCGCGTCGGCCCAGATACGCAGTATTTT
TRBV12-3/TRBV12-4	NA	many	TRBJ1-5	CASSLRPNQPQHF	TGTGCCAGCAGTCTCCGCCCAAATCAGCCCCAGCATTTT
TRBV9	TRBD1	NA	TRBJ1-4	CASSPQRGQGQLFF	TGTGCCAGCAGCCCACAGAGGGGACAGGGACAACTGTTTTTT
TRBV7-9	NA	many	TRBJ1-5	CASSLGARGSNQPQHF	TGTGCCAGCAGTTTGGGGGCGCGGGGTAGCAATCAGCCCCAGCATTTT
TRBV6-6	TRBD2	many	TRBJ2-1	CASRMTSGFDEQFF	TGTGCCAGCAGAATGACTAGCGGGTTCGATGAGCAGTTCTTC
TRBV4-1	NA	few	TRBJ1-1	CASSQEEDPSQRNTEAFF	TGCGCCAGCAGCCAAGAAGAAGATCCCTCCCAAAGGAACACTGAAGCTTTCTTT
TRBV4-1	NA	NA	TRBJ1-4	CASSQALGRSNEKLFF	TGCGCCAGCAGCCAAGCTCTTGGACGCTCCAATGAAAAACTGTTTTTT
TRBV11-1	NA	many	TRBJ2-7	CASSFVDGYEQYF	TGTGCCAGCAGCTTCGTGGATGGCTACGAGCAGTACTTC
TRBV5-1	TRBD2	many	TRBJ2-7	CASSLVASGPYEQYF	TGCGCCAGCAGCTTGGTCGCTAGCGGACCCTACGAGCAGTACTTC
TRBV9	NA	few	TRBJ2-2	CASSVSAGAAVNTGELFF	TGTGCCAGCAGCGTAAGCGCAGGGGCCGCCGTAAATACCGGGGAGCTGTTTTTT
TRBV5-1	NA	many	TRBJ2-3	CASSLGVRETDTQYF	TGCGCCAGCAGCTTGGGGGTAAGGGAAACAGATACGCAGTATTTT
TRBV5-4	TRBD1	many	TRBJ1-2	CASSLVRGQGRSYTF	TGTGCCAGCAGCTTGGTCCGGGGACAGGGCAGGAGCTACACCTTC
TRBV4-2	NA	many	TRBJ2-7	CASSQGGTLIGQYF	TGTGCCAGCAGCCAAGGAGGGACTCTTATCGGGCAGTACTTC
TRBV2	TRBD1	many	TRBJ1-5	CASRDRSSNQPQHF	TGTGCCAGCAGGGACAGGAGTAGCAATCAGCCCCAGCATTTT
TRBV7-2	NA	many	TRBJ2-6	CASSKQASSSGANVLTF	TGTGCCAGCAGCAAGCAGGCCAGCAGCTCTGGGGCCAACGTCCTGACTTTC
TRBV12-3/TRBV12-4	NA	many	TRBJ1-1	CASSFLDTQPPEAFF	TGTGCCAGCAGTTTTCTGGACACCCAGCCTCCTGAAGCTTTCTTT
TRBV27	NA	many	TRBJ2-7	CASSRWNEQYF	TGTGCCAGCAGCCGATGGAACGAGCAGTACTTC
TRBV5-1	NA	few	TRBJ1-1	CASKAGSINTEAFF	TGCGCCAGCAAGGCGGGGAGCATCAACACTGAAGCTTTCTTT
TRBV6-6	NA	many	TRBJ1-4	CASSIPGVEKLFF	TGTGCCAGCAGTATCCCAGGCGTTGAAAAACTGTTTTTT
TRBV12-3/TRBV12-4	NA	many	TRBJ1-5	CASSLAGNNQPQHF	TGTGCCAGCAGTTTGGCAGGGAACAATCAGCCCCAGCATTTT
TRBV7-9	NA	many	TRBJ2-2	CASKLFAGELFF	TGTGCCAGCAAGTTGTTCGCCGGGGAGCTGTTTTTT
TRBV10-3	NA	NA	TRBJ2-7	CAIKGDRYEQYF	TGTGCCATCAAGGGAGATAGGTACGAGCAGTACTTC
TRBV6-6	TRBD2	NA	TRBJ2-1	CASSSIAGGDNEQFF	TGTGCCAGCAGTTCGATAGCGGGGGGAGACAATGAGCAGTTCTTC
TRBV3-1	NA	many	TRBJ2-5	CASSQAGTLQETQYF	TGTGCCAGCAGCCAAGCCGGGACACTACAAGAGACCCAGTACTTC
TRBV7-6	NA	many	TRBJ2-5	CASSLGRQEETQYF	TGTGCCAGCAGCTTAGGTAGACAGGAAGAGACCCAGTACTTC
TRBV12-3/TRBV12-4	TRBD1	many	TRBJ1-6	CASSARQGYSPLHF	TGTGCCAGCAGTGCCCGACAGGGTTACTCACCCCTCCACTTT
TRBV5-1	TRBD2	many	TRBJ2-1	CASSQLSGGRNNEQFF	TGCGCCAGCAGCCAACTCAGCGGGGGGCGAAACAATGAGCAGTTCTTC
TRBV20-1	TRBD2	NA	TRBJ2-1	CSASSSAGVRNEQFF	TGCAGTGCTAGCTCCTCAGCGGGGGTAAGGAATGAGCAGTTCTTC
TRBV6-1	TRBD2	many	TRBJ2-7	CASSETSGVYEQYF	TGTGCCAGCAGTGAGACTAGCGGGGTCTACGAGCAGTACTTC
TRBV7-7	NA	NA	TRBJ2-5	CASSRITGEETQYF	TGTGCTAGCAGCCGTATAACAGGTGAAGAGACCCAGTACTTC
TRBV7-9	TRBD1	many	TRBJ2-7	CASSPQGAGEQYF	TGTGCCAGCTCCCCACAGGGGGCTGGAGAGCAGTACTTC
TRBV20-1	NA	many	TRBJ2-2	CSGRGDTGELFF	TGCAGTGGCAGGGGGGACACCGGGGAGCTGTTTTTT
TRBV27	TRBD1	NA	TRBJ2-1	CASSSNRETGGSYNEQFF	TGTGCCAGCAGTTCCAACCGAGAGACAGGGGGCTCCTACAATGAGCAGTTCTTC
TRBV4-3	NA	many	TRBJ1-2	CASSQDVQYGYTF	TGCGCCAGCAGCCAAGATGTGCAGTACGGCTACACCTTC
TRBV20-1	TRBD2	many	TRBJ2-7	CSARGGPPDWQYF	TGCAGTGCTAGGGGAGGGCCCCCGGATTGGCAGTACTTC
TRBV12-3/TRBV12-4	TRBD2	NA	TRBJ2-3	CASSKTSGTFTDTQYF	TGTGCCAGCAGTAAGACTAGCGGGACTTTCACAGATACGCAGTATTTT
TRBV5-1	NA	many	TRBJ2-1	CASSFGGNNEQFF	TGCGCCAGCAGCTTCGGGGGCAACAATGAGCAGTTCTTC
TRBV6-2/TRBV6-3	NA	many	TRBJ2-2	CASSYVALRNTGELFF	TGTGCCAGCAGTTACGTAGCACTGAGGAACACCGGGGAGCTGTTTTTT
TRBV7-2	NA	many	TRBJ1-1	CASSLGARGRIAFF	TGTGCCAGCAGCTTAGGGGCCAGGGGAAGAATAGCTTTCTTT
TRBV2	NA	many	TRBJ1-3	CASSAPPGRSGNTIYF	TGTGCCAGCAGTGCCCCCCCAGGGCGCTCTGGAAACACCATATATTTT
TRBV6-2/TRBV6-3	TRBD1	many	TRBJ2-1	CASSGTGLYNEQFF	TGTGCCAGCTCCGGGACAGGGCTCTACAATGAGCAGTTCTTC
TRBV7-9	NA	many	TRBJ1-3	CASMTTSIGGQSGNTIYF	TGTGCCAGCATGACTACTTCCATCGGCGGACAGTCTGGAAACACCATATATTTT
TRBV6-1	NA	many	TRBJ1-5	CASSDKVPWNQPQHF	TGTGCCAGCAGTGATAAGGTCCCCTGGAATCAGCCCCAGCATTTT
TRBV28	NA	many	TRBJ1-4	CATQASQGNEKLFF	TGTGCCACCCAGGCTAGTCAGGGGAATGAAAAACTGTTTTTT
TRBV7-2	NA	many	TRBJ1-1	CASSSEVRSTEAFF	TGTGCCAGCAGCTCAGAAGTCAGGAGCACTGAAGCTTTCTTT
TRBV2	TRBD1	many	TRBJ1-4	CASRRDREGEKLFF	TGTGCCAGCAGGCGGGACAGGGAGGGAGAAAAACTGTTTTTT
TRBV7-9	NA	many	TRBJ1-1	CASRLGRGNTEAFF	TGTGCCAGCAGGCTAGGCCGGGGGAACACTGAAGCTTTCTTT
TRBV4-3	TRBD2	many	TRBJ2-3	CASSKGLAGGRGADTQYF	TGCGCCAGCAGCAAGGGACTAGCGGGGGGGCGCGGGGCAGATACGCAGTATTTT
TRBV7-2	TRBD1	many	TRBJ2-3	CASSLWDRGFTDTQYF	TGTGCCAGCAGCTTATGGGACAGGGGGTTCACAGATACGCAGTATTTT
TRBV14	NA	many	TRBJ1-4	CASSQDGVKLFF	TGTGCCAGCAGCCAAGATGGCGTAAAACTGTTTTTT
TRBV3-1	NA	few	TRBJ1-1	CASSHLDTLGTEAFF	TGTGCCAGCAGCCACCTAGACACCTTGGGCACTGAAGCTTTCTTT